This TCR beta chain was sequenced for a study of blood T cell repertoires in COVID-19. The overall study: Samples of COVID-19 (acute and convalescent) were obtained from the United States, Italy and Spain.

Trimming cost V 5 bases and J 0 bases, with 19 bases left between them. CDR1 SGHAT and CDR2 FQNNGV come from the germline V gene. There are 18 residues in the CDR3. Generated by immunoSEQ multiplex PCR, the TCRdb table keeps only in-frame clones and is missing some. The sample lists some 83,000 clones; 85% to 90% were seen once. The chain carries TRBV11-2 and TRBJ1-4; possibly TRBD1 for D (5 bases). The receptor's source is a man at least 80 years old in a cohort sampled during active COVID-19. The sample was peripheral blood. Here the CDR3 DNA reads TGTGCCAGCAGCCAGACCCTTACAGGTTACGCAACTAATGAAAAACTGTTTTTT. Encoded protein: CASSQTLTGYATNEKLFF.